Listed below are T cell receptor beta chains from one sample, sequenced in a study of CD8+CD57+ T cells in acquired aplastic anemia. Via MiXCR, TCRdb re-called the reads, giving one row per CDR3 protein. Here the sample spans about 270,000 distinct CDR3 sequences, roughly three fifths being singletons. Sequenced sample: sorted CD4+, CD8+, or CD8+CD57+ T cells (not recorded which) from PBMCs. These receptors were obtained from a human donor with severe aplastic anemia or a healthy control (not recorded which). Both conserved end residues are part of each CDR3.

V gene: TRBV15
CDR3 length: 17
J gene: TRBJ2-3
CDR3 protein: CATSRARTSGSTDTQYF

V gene: TRBV5-1
CDR3 length: 15
J gene: TRBJ2-5
CDR3 protein: CASSPGPRSQETQYF

V gene: TRBV2
CDR3 length: 12
J gene: TRBJ2-5
CDR3 protein: CASSFAEETQYF

V gene: TRBV24-1
CDR3 length: 13
J gene: TRBJ2-7
CDR3 protein: CATSVADCYEQYF

V gene: TRBV10-2
CDR3 length: 14
J gene: TRBJ1-1
CDR3 protein: CASSQTGPNTEAFF

V gene: TRBV7-6
CDR3 length: 15
J gene: TRBJ2-1
CDR3 protein: CASSTGLAGFNEQFF

V gene: TRBV2
CDR3 length: 14
J gene: TRBJ2-7
CDR3 protein: CASVEGQDSYEQYF

V gene: TRBV2
CDR3 length: 11
J gene: TRBJ1-5
CDR3 protein: CASKRNQPQHF

V gene: TRBV9
CDR3 length: 15
J gene: TRBJ2-1
CDR3 protein: CASSTDRETYNEQFF

V gene: TRBV29-1
CDR3 length: 12
J gene: TRBJ1-2
CDR3 protein: CSVDASPGGYTF

V gene: TRBV7-2
CDR3 length: 14
J gene: TRBJ2-7
CDR3 protein: CASSSIGQGTEQYF

V gene: TRBV25-1
CDR3 length: 13
J gene: TRBJ2-7
CDR3 protein: CASRPTGSDEQYF

V gene: TRBV7-8
CDR3 length: 14
J gene: TRBJ2-3
CDR3 protein: CAIGRSRGTDTQYF

V gene: TRBV2
CDR3 length: 15
J gene: TRBJ1-1
CDR3 protein: CASSEADSGNTEAFF

V gene: TRBV14
CDR3 length: 16
J gene: TRBJ2-5
CDR3 protein: CASSYGLAGGRETQYF

V gene: TRBV15
CDR3 length: 14
J gene: TRBJ2-4
CDR3 protein: CATRQDRGPSIQYF

V gene: TRBV5-1
CDR3 length: 14
J gene: TRBJ1-1
CDR3 protein: CASSSGTGNTEAFF

V gene: TRBV6-5
CDR3 length: 15
J gene: TRBJ2-1
CDR3 protein: CASSYEGASYNEQFF

V gene: TRBV5-1
CDR3 length: 15
J gene: TRBJ2-2
CDR3 protein: CASSQGTDPRGELFF

V gene: TRBV2
CDR3 length: 12
J gene: TRBJ2-7
CDR3 protein: CAVGGLNYEQYF

V gene: TRBV7-6
CDR3 length: 16
J gene: TRBJ2-1
CDR3 protein: CASSTRTAGPYNEQFF

V gene: TRBV24-1
CDR3 length: 16
J gene: TRBJ2-3
CDR3 protein: CATSDVQGASTDTQYF

V gene: TRBV6-6
CDR3 length: 13
J gene: TRBJ2-7
CDR3 protein: CASSQEVGGEQYF

V gene: TRBV7-9
CDR3 length: 13
J gene: TRBJ2-2
CDR3 protein: CASSLGTAGELFF

V gene: TRBV10-3
CDR3 length: 15
J gene: TRBJ2-7
CDR3 protein: CAISVDAGGPYEQYF

V gene: TRBV3-2
CDR3 length: 17
J gene: TRBJ2-5
CDR3 protein: CASSQPAGLAGAKTQYF

V gene: TRBV20-1
CDR3 length: 11
J gene: TRBJ2-7
CDR3 protein: CSAQRQGEQYF

V gene: TRBV29-1
CDR3 length: 14
J gene: TRBJ1-2
CDR3 protein: CSVQTRQGTYGYTF

V gene: TRBV20-1
CDR3 length: 13
J gene: TRBJ2-1
CDR3 protein: CSASRTGYNEQFF

V gene: TRBV11-1
CDR3 length: 14
J gene: TRBJ1-2
CDR3 protein: CASSQPGGGSGYTF

V gene: TRBV5-6
CDR3 length: 13
J gene: TRBJ1-1
CDR3 protein: CASRVGGDTEAFF

V gene: TRBV5-1
CDR3 length: 15
J gene: TRBJ2-3
CDR3 protein: CASSSPLGVSDTQYF

V gene: TRBV7-9
CDR3 length: 13
J gene: TRBJ2-5
CDR3 protein: CASSPLALETQYF

V gene: TRBV11-2
CDR3 length: 14
J gene: TRBJ2-7
CDR3 protein: CASNPGAVGYEQYF

V gene: TRBV9
CDR3 length: 16
J gene: TRBJ1-6
CDR3 protein: CASSVGRAGGGSPLHF

V gene: TRBV20-1
CDR3 length: 14
J gene: TRBJ2-7
CDR3 protein: CSAPSTAAGYEQYF

V gene: TRBV20-1
CDR3 length: 16
J gene: TRBJ2-7
CDR3 protein: CSARDRPGGEVVEQYF

V gene: TRBV7-6
CDR3 length: 13
J gene: TRBJ2-5
CDR3 protein: CASSLGQWRAQYF

V gene: TRBV5-8
CDR3 length: 15
J gene: TRBJ1-4
CDR3 protein: CASSLDRAGDEKLFF

V gene: TRBV7-9
CDR3 length: 14
J gene: TRBJ2-1
CDR3 protein: CASSLDLVYNEQFF

V gene: TRBV15
CDR3 length: 17
J gene: TRBJ2-7
CDR3 protein: CATSGASLPTGTYEQYF

V gene: TRBV6-5
CDR3 length: 15
J gene: TRBJ1-3
CDR3 protein: CASSYSAGGGNTIYF

V gene: TRBV13
CDR3 length: 13
J gene: TRBJ1-2
CDR3 protein: CASSPTGGYGYTF

V gene: TRBV7-9
CDR3 length: 15
J gene: TRBJ2-2
CDR3 protein: CASSLDGAIAGELFF

V gene: TRBV10-3
CDR3 length: 13
J gene: TRBJ2-1
CDR3 protein: CAIEREVYNEQFF

V gene: TRBV19
CDR3 length: 12
J gene: TRBJ2-7
CDR3 protein: CASGDRGYEQYF

V gene: TRBV4-3
CDR3 length: 15
J gene: TRBJ1-3
CDR3 protein: CASSQTGTAGNTIYF

V gene: TRBV5-1
CDR3 length: 14
J gene: TRBJ2-7
CDR3 protein: CASSLGDGSYEQYF

V gene: TRBV27
CDR3 length: 15
J gene: TRBJ2-3
CDR3 protein: CASSLAFDFTDTQYF

V gene: TRBV10-3
CDR3 length: 16
J gene: TRBJ1-3
CDR3 protein: CAISDSDRNSGNTIYF

V gene: TRBV29-1
CDR3 length: 12
J gene: TRBJ1-1
CDR3 protein: CAGTVGGTEAFF

V gene: TRBV20-1
CDR3 length: 16
J gene: TRBJ2-1
CDR3 protein: CSAKQGLAGGYNEQFF